The present entry profiles one TCR beta chain with its context. Ten or more counts support this clonotype. Its specific antigen is unknown. Base-call qualities are not available, and no considerably larger clone is one nucleotide away. Set within a cohort of healthcare workers in London, UK, this nested case-control study involved weekly PCR testing of nasopharyngeal swabs along with blood sampling. Healthcare workers were recruited during the week of the UK lockdown, between 23 and 31 March 2020, and followed weekly for up to roughly 15 weeks. The method was 5' RACE. This sample was sequenced with a NextSeq 500. In the TCR library protocol, unique molecular identifiers were attached to individual cDNA molecules to correct for PCR bias and sequencing error. TCR alpha and beta chains were both sequenced, and the abundances of alpha and beta sequences in each sample were closely correlated with each other. For the original study's pipeline: V gene, J gene and CDR3 annotation of TCR sequences was performed with Decombinator V4. TCRs were defined as expanded if a significant change between any two time points was detected under a Poisson model with p below 0.0001. TCR abundances were normalised to the total number of TCRs sequenced per sample and expressed as counts per million. VDJdb, accessed 1 November 2021, was searched for CMV, EBV and SARS-CoV-2 annotated TCRs, with TCRs annotated for multiple antigens excluded. In TCRdb, the public reads were trimmed at Q25 with fastp and aligned with MiXCR, with productive beta chains retained. All rows with the same CDR3 protein become a single entry with the most common DNA and genes. The V and J calls were not made by the authors but by TCRdb's processing. A total of some 60,000 distinct CDR3 sequences appear in this sample, roughly 12% of them only once. Jointly, the top ten make up 2.5% to 3% of the sample.

This record belongs to a study of early T cells in non-severe SARS-CoV-2 infection (dated by TCRdb to the early 2020s). Background for the entire study: TCR sequencing used bulk RNA from unsorted whole blood, so alpha and beta chains could not be paired. The paper as a whole reports these results and caveats: VDJdb matching was skewed toward anti-spike CD8 responses and likely underestimated virus-specific expansions, missing private and CD4 specificities.

Material: whole blood. The clonotype originates from an adult who was a healthcare worker with PCR-confirmed SARS-CoV-2 infection or an uninfected control (not recorded which).

For the CDR3, the sequence is CASSLREGGSYEQYF. The DNA sequence follows: TGTGCCAGCAGCTTGAGGGAGGGCGGGTCCTACGAGCAGTACTTC. The sequence is built from TRBV11-2 and TRBJ2-7; 7 nucleotides in the junction match TRBD2. V trim: 3 bases; J trim: 1 base; unmatched bases: 6. Reading from cysteine to phenylalanine, the CDR3 counts 15 amino acids. Just the 45-base CDR3 DNA is kept, in frame starting at base 1. The germline V gene encodes CDR1 SGHAT and CDR2 FQNNGV. Beyond the CDR3, the reference TRBV11-2 and TRBJ2-7 genes provide the residues; the full variable domain reads: EAGVAQSPRYKIIEKRQSVAFWCNPISGHATLYWYQQILGQGPKLLIQFQNNGVVDDSQLPKDRFSAERLKGVDSTLKIQPAKLEDSAVYLCASSLREGGSYEQYFGPGTRLTVT.